One sample yielded the 12 T cell receptor beta chains listed below, sequenced in a study of blood T cell repertoires in COVID-19. Data came from immunoSEQ multiplex PCR; TCRdb stores just in-frame clones and leaves some out. The sample carries under 250,000 clones, almost 85% recorded once. The sample was PBMCs or T cells enriched from blood (not recorded which). The receptors shown here come from a woman between 45 and 60 years old with acute COVID-19.

CDR3 nucleotide sequence: TGTGCCAGCAGTGCCGGGGACAGGGGGCGGGGTGGCTACACCTTC. Amino acids: CASSAGDRGRGGYTF. The chain uses TRBV2 and TRBJ1-2, with TRBD1 matching 12 bases. Germline loops: CDR1 SNHLY, CDR2 FYNNEI. Trimming at V came to 4 bases and at J to 7 bases, leaving 7 bases not matched to a gene. The CDR3 sequence is 15 residues long.

The chain combines TRBV5-4 with TRBJ1-1; D not certain. Germline V gives CDR1 SGHNT, CDR2 YYREEE (reference sequence). This CDR3 spans 10 amino acids. Trimming removed 2 bases at V and 7 bases at J, with 3 bases between. The CDR3 nucleotides are TGTGCCAGCAGCTTCGTTGAAGCTTTCTTT. The encoded protein is CASSFVEAFF.

The V call is TRBV5-1, the J call TRBJ1-2; the match to TRBD1 covers 12 bases. CDR3 length equals 14 residues. The germline V gene has CDR1 SGHRS and CDR2 YFSETQ. The ends lost 5 bases at V and 7 bases at J; junction bases unmatched: 6. The CDR3 loop reads CASRPGTGGSGYTF. The CDR3 coding sequence is TGCGCCAGCAGGCCCGGGACAGGGGGCTCTGGCTACACCTTC.

The CDR3 region has the DNA TGTGCCAGCAGCCGAGACAGCTCCTACGAGCAGTACTTC. Translation gives CASSRDSSYEQYF. This chain connects TRBV11-2 to TRBJ2-7, with a tentative D call TRBD1 (5 bases). The CDR3 runs 13 residues. Per the germline V gene, CDR1 is SGHAT and CDR2 is FQNNGV. Between the trimmed V and J ends, which lost 5 bases and 0 bases, there was a span of 8 bases.

A single count supports this clone. The V and J genes are TRBV24-1 and TRBJ2-7; 9 bases map to TRBD1. Germline V gene lookup returns CDR1 KGHDR and CDR2 SFDVKD. J gave up 5 bases and V 4 bases, and 8 bases lay outside the gene matches. The CDR3 has 15 residues. The CDR3 DNA follows: TGTGCCACCAGTGACCCCGGGACAGGGAGTAACGAGCAGTACTTC. It is translated as CATSDPGTGSNEQYF.

CDR3 coding DNA: TGTGCCAGTAGTACTGGGCCACGAGACACCAATGAGCAGTTCTTC. Amino acids: CASSTGPRDTNEQFF. The chain uses TRBV19 and TRBJ2-1; no clear D gene. The germline CDR1 and CDR2 sequences are LNHDA and SQIVND (reference sequence). V gave up 4 bases and J gave up 6 bases, with 16 bases separating them. The CDR3 is 15 amino acids.

The chain has TRBV6-5 and TRBJ2-1; 14 bases agree with TRBD2. V gave up 2 bases and J gave up 6 bases; unmatched junction bases: 3. In germline, CDR1 is MNHEY, CDR2 SVGAGI. The CDR3 spans 16 residues. This chain's CDR3 is CASSYLGTSGGNEQFF. CDR3 DNA sequence: TGTGCCAGCAGTTACCTCGGGACTAGCGGGGGCAATGAGCAGTTCTTC.

The chain recombines TRBV29-1 with TRBJ1-6; a weak D match, TRBD1 (5 bases). Germline V gene lookup returns CDR1 SQVTM and CDR2 ANQGSEA. The CDR3 loop spans 14 amino acids. The germline V and J ends were trimmed by 7 bases and 5 bases, with 15 bases remaining between them. As DNA, the CDR3 is TGCAGCGCCGCCATGGGGGGGGATAATTCACCCCTCCACTTT. Protein sequence: CSAAMGGDNSPLHF.

This clone was seen more than once but under ten times. The chain recombines TRBV20-1 with TRBJ1-5; maybe TRBD1 (5 bases). Germline CDR1 DFQATT, CDR2 SNEGSKA (reference sequence). The CDR3 consists of 11 residues. CDR3 nucleotide sequence: TGCAGGGGCAGGGATACACAGCCCCAGCATTTT. Translated, it gives CRGRDTQPQHF.

Points on this clone: A much larger clone lies a single base off, so this may be a read error. The CDR3 nucleotides read TGTGCCAGCAGCCCGAGAGTGAACACTGAAGCTTTCTTT. Translating gives CASSPRVNTEAFF. V and J are TRBV11-3 and TRBJ1-1; D gene unclear. The CDR3 is 13 amino acids. Germline V gives CDR1 SGHNT, CDR2 YENEEA. The germline V and J ends were trimmed by 5 bases and 0 bases, with 7 bases remaining between them.

The J gene is TRBJ2-5, the V gene TRBV7-2; no clear D. Trimming took 0 bases from V and 2 from J, leaving 7 bases between them. In germline, CDR1 is SGHTA, CDR2 FQGNSA. The CDR3 loop spans 14 amino acids. CDR3 bases: TGTGCCAGCAGCTTAGCCGGGTTTCAAGAGACCCAGTACTTC. Its translation: CASSLAGFQETQYF. Looking up the rest from reference TRBV7-2 and TRBJ2-5 gives the full variable domain: GAGVSQSPSNKVTEKGKDVELRCDPISGHTALYWYRQSLGQGLEFLIYFQGNSAPDKSGLPSDRFSAERTGGSVSTLTIQRTQQEDSAVYLCASSLAGFQETQYFGPGTRLLVL.

The chain joins TRBV6-5 to TRBJ1-1, with D uncertain. The ends were cut back, 3 bases at V and 1 base at J, with 6 bases in the middle. CDR1 is MNHEY, CDR2 SVGAGI, per germline. This CDR3 has 13 amino acids. The CDR3 DNA reads as TGTGCCAGCAGTTATGGGCAGAACACTGAAGCTTTCTTT. It is translated as CASSYGQNTEAFF.